The clone carrying this T cell receptor (beta chain) was seen more than once but under ten times. Its antigen is as yet unknown. Stable hyperthyroidism: no ophthalmopathy progression over 18 months of follow-up. The study enrolled patients aged 18 to 65 with newly diagnosed hyperthyroidism of under 2 months' duration. Researchers amplified the TCR beta CDR3 regions from RNA transcripts. Researchers ran a first-round RT-PCR on the TCR CDR3 using the HTBI primer set. One entry per CDR3 protein results from TCRdb running MiXCR on the multiplex PCR reads. The sample records approximately 590,000 distinct CDR3 sequences, 46% being singletons. The sample is drawn from a study of T cells in Graves' hyperthyroidism and ophthalmopathy. General observations from the study: Ophthalmopathy cases were set apart from stable hyperthyroidism by a 13 V-J model. Most clonotypes that expanded in the thyroid above 0.001 also showed up in blood.

The CDR3 consists of 16 residues. The germline gives CDR1 KGHDR, CDR2 SFDVKD. Trimming left V 1 base short and J 0 bases short, with 8 bases between. The gene calls are TRBV24-1 and TRBJ2-2; D ambiguous. The source of this sequence is a woman under 30 with Graves' hyperthyroidism. Sequenced material: peripheral blood or thyroid tissue (not recorded which). The CDR3 spells CATSDFSSANTGELFF. CDR3 coding DNA: TGTGCCACCAGTGATTTTTCGTCAGCGAACACCGGGGAGCTGTTTTTT.